This T cell receptor beta chain was captured by sequencing in a study of radiotherapy plus CTLA-4 blockade in lung cancer. Study as a whole: Patients showed objective responses in 15% to 20% of cases, and disease control was achieved by approximately 30%. Broader study findings: An expansion of tumor-derived TCR clones occurred in blood after radiotherapy plus ipilimumab.

There are 12 residues in the CDR3. Germline V gene data show CDR1 as MNHEY and CDR2 as SVGAGI. V lost 7 bases, J lost 3 bases, and 10 bases lay in between. Sequenced by immunoSEQ multiplex PCR; TCRdb stores in-frame clones only, minus some. The sample holds 75,000 or so clones; 78% are singletons and the top ten take more than 7%. This clone appeared once. Its antigen is not known. The material sequenced was peripheral blood, taken from a patient treated with radiotherapy plus ipilimumab. The chain is built from TRBV6-5 and TRBJ2-7; D gene ambiguous. This TCR was recovered from a human donor with non-small cell lung cancer who had a complete response to radiotherapy plus ipilimumab. The DNA for the CDR3 is TGTGCCAGCAAGGGCGCAGGCTACGAGCAGTACTTC. It translates to CASKGAGYEQYF.